This TCR beta chain was identified during a study of cytotoxic CD8 clonotypes in ibrutinib-treated CLL (dated by TCRdb to the early 2020s). The study in broad terms: In this cohort, about 16 patients were treatment-naive and ten to eleven were relapsed/refractory, while approximately 18 had unmutated IGHV. All remission and progressive disease samples were collected while patients were still receiving ibrutinib. Response samples were obtained after a median of roughly 13 months of treatment, with a range of about 6 to 36 months. Of the roughly 90 people in the trial, about 27 had longitudinal samples available. Cryopreserved peripheral blood mononuclear cells were collected before treatment, at response, and at either disease progression or sustained remission. Partial responses were observed in 24 patients and complete responses in 2; after a median follow-up of roughly 72 months, remission was maintained in roughly 14 patients and progression was observed in around twelve. Samples averaged approximately 250,000 productive templates and 80,000 to 100,000 productive rearrangements. Study-wide conclusions, independent of this receptor: Public clonotypes were rare and either contracted or stayed stable during treatment, and the rise in clonality at ibrutinib response reflected the expansion of private clonotypes. Clonality increased at ibrutinib response, stayed stable in sustained remission, and fell back toward baseline at progression. Baseline clonality was found to be higher than that of age-matched healthy donors and was strongly correlated with circulating CD8+ T-cell counts. Lymph node repertoires were not examined, and the timing of sampling was not matched between patients in sustained remission and those whose disease progressed.

This clone has a handful of counts. Its target antigen remains unknown. Qualities for individual bases were not recorded, and no much larger clone is one base off. A MiSeq instrument was used for deep resolution sequencing, which targeted depths ranging from 1 in 1 million up to 1 in 200,000 T cells, with coverage averaging 10x for each clonotype. The immunoSEQ hsTCRB Kit was used to generate the TCR beta libraries. In the authors' own workflow: Data were analyzed with ImmunoSEQ Data Assistant and ImmunoSEQ Analyzer, with V, D and J genes assigned per IMGT definitions. Clonality was computed as one minus normalized Shannon entropy of productive rearrangement frequencies, ranging from 0 to 1. Only overrepresented clonotypes making up at least 0.05% of the repertoire of each patient were included in the public clonotype analysis. Around 12 age-matched healthy donor repertoires from immuneACCESS were used as controls for clonality. TCRdb provides this immuneACCESS table in a form limited to in-frame rearrangements. Some clones are lacking; in checked studies, under half of them reflect an unresolved V gene, and why the rest are absent is not known. V and J calls and clone size are copied from that table; D and trimming were computed from the DNA. Within this sample are some 43,000 clones, with 55% to 80% of them counted one time only. The ten largest clones add up to roughly 13% of the sample.

The time point label, as the study defines it: about a year on ibrutinib. For TCR beta library preparation, around 2.1 micrograms of genomic DNA were extracted from the cryopreserved PBMCs. High-throughput TCR beta sequencing was performed on longitudinal blood samples from CLL patients receiving ibrutinib monotherapy. The patients were enrolled in a single-center, open-label phase 2 trial of ibrutinib monotherapy. Reading from cysteine to phenylalanine, the CDR3 counts 14 amino acids. The DNA shown is the 42-base CDR3, in frame from base 1. V lost 4 bases and J lost 2 bases; the stretch between them is 12 bases long. The germline V gene encodes CDR1 SNHLY and CDR2 FYNNEI.

This material consisted of PBMCs, taken after 12 months of ibrutinib treatment. This sequence uses TRBV2 and TRBJ2-7; a weak D assignment points to TRBD2 (5 bases agree). The receptor was isolated from a human donor with chronic lymphocytic leukemia. The CDR3 region: CASSGGWRAYEQYF. The nucleotides are TGTGCCAGCAGTGGGGGTTGGCGGGCCTACGAGCAGTACTTC.